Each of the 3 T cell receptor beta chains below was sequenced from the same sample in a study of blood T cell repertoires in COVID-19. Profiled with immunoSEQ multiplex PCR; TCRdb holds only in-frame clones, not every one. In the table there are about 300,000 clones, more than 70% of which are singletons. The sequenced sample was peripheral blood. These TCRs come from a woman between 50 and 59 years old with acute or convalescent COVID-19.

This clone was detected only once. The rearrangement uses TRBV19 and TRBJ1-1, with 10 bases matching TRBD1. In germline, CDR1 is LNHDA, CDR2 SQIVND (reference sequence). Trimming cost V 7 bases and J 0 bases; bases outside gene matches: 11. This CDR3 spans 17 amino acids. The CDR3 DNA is TGTGCCAGTACCCGGGACAGGGGAAGTAGGGTGAACACTGAAGCTTTCTTT. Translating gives CASTRDRGSRVNTEAFF.

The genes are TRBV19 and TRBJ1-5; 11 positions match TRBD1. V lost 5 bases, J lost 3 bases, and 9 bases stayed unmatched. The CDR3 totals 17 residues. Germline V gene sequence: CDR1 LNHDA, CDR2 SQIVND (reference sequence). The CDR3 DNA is TGTGCCAGTAGTCTCCGGGACAGGGGGGCCTACAATCAGCCCCAGCATTTT. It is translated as CASSLRDRGAYNQPQHF.

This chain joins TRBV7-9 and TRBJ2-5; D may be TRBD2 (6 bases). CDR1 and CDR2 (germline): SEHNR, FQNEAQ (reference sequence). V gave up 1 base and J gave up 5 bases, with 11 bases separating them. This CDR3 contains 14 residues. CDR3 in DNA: TGTGCCAGCAGCTTAGAGCTAGCGAGGGAGACCCAGTACTTC. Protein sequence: CASSLELARETQYF.